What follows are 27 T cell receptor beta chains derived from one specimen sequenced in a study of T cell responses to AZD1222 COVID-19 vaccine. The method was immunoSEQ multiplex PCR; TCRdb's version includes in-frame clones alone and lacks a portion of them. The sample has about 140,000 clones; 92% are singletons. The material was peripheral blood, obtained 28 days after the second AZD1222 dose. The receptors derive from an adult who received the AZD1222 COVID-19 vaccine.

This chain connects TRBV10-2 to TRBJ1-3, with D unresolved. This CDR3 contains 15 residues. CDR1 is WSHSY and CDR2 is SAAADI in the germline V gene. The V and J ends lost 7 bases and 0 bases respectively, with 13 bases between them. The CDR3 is CASIFLHHSGNTIYF. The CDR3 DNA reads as TGCGCCAGCATCTTCTTACATCACTCTGGAAACACCATATATTTT.

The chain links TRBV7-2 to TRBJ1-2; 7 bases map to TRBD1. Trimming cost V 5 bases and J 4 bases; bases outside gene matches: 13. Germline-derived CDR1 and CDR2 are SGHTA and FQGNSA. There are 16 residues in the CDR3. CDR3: CASSPQGGTDFYGYTF. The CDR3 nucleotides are TGTGCCAGCAGCCCCCAGGGGGGGACGGACTTCTATGGCTACACCTTC. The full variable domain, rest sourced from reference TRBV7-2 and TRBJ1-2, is GAGVSQSPSNKVTEKGKDVELRCDPISGHTALYWYRQSLGQGLEFLIYFQGNSAPDKSGLPSDRFSAERTGGSVSTLTIQRTQQEDSAVYLCASSPQGGTDFYGYTFGSGTRLTVV.

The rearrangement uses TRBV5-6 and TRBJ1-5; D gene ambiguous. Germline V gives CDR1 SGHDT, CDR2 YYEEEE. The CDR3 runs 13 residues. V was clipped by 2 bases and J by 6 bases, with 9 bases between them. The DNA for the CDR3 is TGTGCCAGCAGCTTCGGGTCAACTCAGCCCCAGCATTTT. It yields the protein CASSFGSTQPQHF.

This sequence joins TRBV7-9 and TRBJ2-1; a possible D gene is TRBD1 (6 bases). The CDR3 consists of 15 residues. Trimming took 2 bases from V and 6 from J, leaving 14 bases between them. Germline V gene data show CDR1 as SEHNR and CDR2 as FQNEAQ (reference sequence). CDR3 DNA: TGTGCCAGCAGCTTACTGACAGGAGGTTCCAATGAGCAGTTCTTC. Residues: CASSLLTGGSNEQFF.

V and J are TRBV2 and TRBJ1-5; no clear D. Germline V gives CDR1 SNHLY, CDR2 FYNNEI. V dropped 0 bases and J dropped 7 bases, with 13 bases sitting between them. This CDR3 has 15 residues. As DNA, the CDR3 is TGTGCCAGCAGTGAAGCGCTTCCTGCTCGACAGCCCCAGCATTTT. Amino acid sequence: CASSEALPARQPQHF. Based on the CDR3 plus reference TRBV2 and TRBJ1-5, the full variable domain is EPEVTQTPSHQVTQMGQEVILRCVPISNHLYFYWYRQILGQKVEFLVSFYNNEISEKSEIFDDQFSVERPDGSNFTLKIRSTKLEDSAMYFCASSEALPARQPQHFGDGTRLSIL.

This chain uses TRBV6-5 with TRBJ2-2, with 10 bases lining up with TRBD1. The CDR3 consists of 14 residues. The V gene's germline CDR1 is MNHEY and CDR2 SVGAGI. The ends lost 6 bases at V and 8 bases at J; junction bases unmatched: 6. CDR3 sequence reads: CASRRQGARGELFF. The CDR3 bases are TGTGCCAGCAGAAGACAGGGGGCGCGAGGGGAGCTGTTTTTT.

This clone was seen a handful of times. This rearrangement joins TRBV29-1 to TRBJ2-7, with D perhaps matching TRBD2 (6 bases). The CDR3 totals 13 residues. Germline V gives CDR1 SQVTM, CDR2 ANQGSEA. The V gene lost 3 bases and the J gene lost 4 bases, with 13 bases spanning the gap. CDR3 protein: CSVDPGEGYEQYF. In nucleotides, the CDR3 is TGCAGCGTTGATCCGGGAGAGGGGTACGAGCAGTACTTC.

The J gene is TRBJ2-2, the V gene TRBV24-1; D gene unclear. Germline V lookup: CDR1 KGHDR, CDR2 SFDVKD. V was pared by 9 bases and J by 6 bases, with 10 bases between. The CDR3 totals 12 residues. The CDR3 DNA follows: TGTGCCACCCAAAGGGCCCCCGGGGAGCTGTTTTTT. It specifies CATQRAPGELFF.

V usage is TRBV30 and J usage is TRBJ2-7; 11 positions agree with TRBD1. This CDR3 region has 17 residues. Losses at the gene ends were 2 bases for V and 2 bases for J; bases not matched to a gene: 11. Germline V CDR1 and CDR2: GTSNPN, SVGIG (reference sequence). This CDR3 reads CAWSLSPGQGVTYEQYF. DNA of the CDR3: TGTGCCTGGAGTTTATCGCCGGGACAGGGGGTGACCTACGAGCAGTACTTC.

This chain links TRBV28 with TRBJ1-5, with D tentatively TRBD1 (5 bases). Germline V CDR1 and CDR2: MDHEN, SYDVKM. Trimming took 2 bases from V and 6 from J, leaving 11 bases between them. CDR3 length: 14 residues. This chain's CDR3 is CASSLNTGGQPQHF. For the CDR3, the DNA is TGTGCCAGCAGTTTAAATACTGGGGGTCAGCCCCAGCATTTT.

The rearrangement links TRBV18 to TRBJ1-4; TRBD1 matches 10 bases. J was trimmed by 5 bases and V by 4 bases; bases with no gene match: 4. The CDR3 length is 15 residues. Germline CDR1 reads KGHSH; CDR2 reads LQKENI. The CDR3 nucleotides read TGTGCCAGCTCACGGACAGGGGGGTGGAATGAAAAACTGTTTTTT. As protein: CASSRTGGWNEKLFF.

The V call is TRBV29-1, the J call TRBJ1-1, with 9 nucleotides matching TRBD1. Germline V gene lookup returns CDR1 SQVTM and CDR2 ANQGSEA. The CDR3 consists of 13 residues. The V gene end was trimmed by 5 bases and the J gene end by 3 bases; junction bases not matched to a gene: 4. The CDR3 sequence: CSVPGQGYTEAFF. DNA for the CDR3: TGCAGCGTTCCGGGACAGGGATACACTGAAGCTTTCTTT. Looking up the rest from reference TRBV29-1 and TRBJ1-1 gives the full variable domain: SAVISQKPSRDICQRGTSLTIQCQVDSQVTMMFWYRQQPGQSLTLIATANQGSEATYESGFVIDKFPISRPNLTFSTLTVSNMSPEDSSIYLCSVPGQGYTEAFFGQGTRLTVV.

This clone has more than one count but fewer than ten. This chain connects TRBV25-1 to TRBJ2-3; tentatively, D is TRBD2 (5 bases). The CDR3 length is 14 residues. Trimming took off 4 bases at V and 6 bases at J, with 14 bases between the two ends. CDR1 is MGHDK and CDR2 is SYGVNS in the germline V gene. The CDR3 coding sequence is TGTGCCAGCAGTGCAGCTACTAGTCGCGATACGCAGTATTTT. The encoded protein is CASSAATSRDTQYF.

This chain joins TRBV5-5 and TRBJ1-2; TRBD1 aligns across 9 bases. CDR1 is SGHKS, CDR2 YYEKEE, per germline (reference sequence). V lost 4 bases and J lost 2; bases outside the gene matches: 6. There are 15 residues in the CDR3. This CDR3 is CASSPTTGGNYGYTF. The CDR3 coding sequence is TGTGCCAGCAGCCCCACTACAGGGGGCAACTATGGCTACACCTTC. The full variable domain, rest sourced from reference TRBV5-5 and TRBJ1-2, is DAGVTQSPTHLIKTRGQQVTLRCSPISGHKSVSWYQQVLGQGPQFIFQYYEKEERGRGNFPDRFSARQFPNYSSELNVNALLLGDSALYLCASSPTTGGNYGYTFGSGTRLTVV.

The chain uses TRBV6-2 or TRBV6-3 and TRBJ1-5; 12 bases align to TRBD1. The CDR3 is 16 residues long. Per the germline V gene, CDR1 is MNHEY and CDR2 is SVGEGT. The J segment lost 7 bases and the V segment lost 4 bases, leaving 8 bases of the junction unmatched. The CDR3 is CASSFWDRGPGQPQHF. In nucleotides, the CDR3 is TGTGCCAGCAGTTTCTGGGACAGGGGGCCAGGACAGCCCCAGCATTTT.

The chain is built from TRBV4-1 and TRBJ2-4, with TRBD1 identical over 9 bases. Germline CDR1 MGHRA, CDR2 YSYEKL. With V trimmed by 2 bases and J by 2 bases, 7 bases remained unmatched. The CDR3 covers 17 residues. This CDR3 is CASSQPGQGKTKNIQYF. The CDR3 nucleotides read TGCGCCAGCAGCCAACCGGGACAGGGTAAGACCAAAAACATTCAGTACTTC.

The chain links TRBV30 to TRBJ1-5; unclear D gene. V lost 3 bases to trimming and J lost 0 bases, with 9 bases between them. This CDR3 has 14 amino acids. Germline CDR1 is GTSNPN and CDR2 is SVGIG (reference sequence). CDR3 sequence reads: CAWSQRVSNQPQHF. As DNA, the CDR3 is TGTGCCTGGAGCCAGAGGGTTAGCAATCAGCCCCAGCATTTT.

CDR3 DNA sequence: TGTGCCTGGAGACTTGACACAGCCAAAAGCACTGAAGCTTTCTTT. It is translated as CAWRLDTAKSTEAFF. The rearrangement uses TRBV30 and TRBJ1-1; D remains ambiguous. The germline V gene has CDR1 GTSNPN and CDR2 SVGIG (reference sequence). Trimming pared 3 bases from V and 4 bases from J, leaving 18 bases between. The CDR3 has 15 amino acids.

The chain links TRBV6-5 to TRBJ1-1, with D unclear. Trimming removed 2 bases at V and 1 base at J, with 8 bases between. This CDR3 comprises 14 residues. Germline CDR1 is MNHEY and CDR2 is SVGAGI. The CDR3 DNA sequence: TGTGCCAGCAGTTACGACCGGCGGAACACTGAAGCTTTCTTT. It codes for CASSYDRRNTEAFF.

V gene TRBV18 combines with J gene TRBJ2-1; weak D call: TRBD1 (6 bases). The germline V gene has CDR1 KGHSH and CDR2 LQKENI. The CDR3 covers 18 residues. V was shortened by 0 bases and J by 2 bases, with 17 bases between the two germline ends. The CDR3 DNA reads TGTGCCAGCTCACCACCTACAGGGTCCCACCTTCCCTACAATGAGCAGTTCTTC. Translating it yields CASSPPTGSHLPYNEQFF.

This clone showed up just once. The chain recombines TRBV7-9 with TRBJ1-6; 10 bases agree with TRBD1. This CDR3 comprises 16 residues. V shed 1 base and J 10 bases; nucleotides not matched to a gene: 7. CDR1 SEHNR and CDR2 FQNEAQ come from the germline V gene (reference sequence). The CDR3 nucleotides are TGTGCCAGCAGCTTAGGGAGGACAGGGGGTAACTCACCCCTCCACTTT. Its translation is CASSLGRTGGNSPLHF.

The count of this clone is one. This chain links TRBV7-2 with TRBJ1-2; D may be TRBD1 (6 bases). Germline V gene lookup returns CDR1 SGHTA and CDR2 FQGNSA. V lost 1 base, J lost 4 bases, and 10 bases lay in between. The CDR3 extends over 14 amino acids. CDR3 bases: TGTGCCAGCAGCTTAGACAGGGACGCCTATGGCTACACCTTC. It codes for CASSLDRDAYGYTF.

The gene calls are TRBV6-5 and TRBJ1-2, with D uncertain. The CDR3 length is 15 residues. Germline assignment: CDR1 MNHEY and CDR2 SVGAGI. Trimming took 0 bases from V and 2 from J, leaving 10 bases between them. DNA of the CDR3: TGTGCCAGCAGTTACTCCGTCCGGCGCAACTATGGCTACACCTTC. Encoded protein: CASSYSVRRNYGYTF.

The CDR3 loop reads CASSKTVNTEAFF. CDR3 bases: TGTGCCAGCAGCAAAACAGTGAACACTGAAGCTTTCTTT. The chain links TRBV7-3 to TRBJ1-1; D ambiguous. Germline loops: CDR1 SGHTA, CDR2 FQGTGA. The ends were cut back, 5 bases at V and 0 bases at J, with 7 bases in the middle. The CDR3 is 13 amino acids.

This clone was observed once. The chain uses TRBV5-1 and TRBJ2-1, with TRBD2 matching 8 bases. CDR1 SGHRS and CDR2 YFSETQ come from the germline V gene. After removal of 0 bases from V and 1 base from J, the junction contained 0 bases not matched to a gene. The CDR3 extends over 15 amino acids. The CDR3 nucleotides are TGCGCCAGCAGCTTGGGACTAGCGTCCTACAATGAGCAGTTCTTC. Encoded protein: CASSLGLASYNEQFF. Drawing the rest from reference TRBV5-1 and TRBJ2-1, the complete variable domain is KAGVTQTPRYLIKTRGQQVTLSCSPISGHRSVSWYQQTPGQGLQFLFEYFSETQRNKGNFPGRFSGRQFSNSRSEMNVSTLELGDSALYLCASSLGLASYNEQFFGPGTRLTVL.

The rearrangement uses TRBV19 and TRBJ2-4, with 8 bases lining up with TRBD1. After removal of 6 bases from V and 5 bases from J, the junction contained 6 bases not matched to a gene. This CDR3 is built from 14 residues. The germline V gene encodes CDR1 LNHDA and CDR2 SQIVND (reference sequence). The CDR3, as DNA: TGTGCCAGTAGCCAGGACAGGGACCAAAACATTCAGTACTTC. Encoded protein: CASSQDRDQNIQYF.

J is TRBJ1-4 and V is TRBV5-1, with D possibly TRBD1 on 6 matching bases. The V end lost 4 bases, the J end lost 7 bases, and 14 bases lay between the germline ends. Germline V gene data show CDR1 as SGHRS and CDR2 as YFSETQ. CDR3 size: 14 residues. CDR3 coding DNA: TGCGCCAGCAGCCTGGGGGGGCGGAGTGAAAAACTGTTTTTT. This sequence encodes CASSLGGRSEKLFF.